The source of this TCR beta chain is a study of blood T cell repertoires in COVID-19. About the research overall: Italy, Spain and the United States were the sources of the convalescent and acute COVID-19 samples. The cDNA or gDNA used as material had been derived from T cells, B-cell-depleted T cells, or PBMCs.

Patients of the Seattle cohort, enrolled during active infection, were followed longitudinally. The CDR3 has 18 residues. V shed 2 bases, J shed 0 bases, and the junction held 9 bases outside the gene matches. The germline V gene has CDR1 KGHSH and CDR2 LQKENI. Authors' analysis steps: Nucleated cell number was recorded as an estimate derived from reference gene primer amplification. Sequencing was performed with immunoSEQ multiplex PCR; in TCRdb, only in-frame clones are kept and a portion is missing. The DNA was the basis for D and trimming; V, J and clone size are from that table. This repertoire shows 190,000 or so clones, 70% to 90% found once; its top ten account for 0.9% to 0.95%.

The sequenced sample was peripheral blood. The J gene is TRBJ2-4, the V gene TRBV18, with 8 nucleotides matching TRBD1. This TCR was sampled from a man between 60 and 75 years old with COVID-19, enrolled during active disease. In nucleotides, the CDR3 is TGTGCCAGCTCACCAAGGGACAGGCTCATTCTAGCCAAAAACATTCAGTACTTC. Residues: CASSPRDRLILAKNIQYF.